These 14 T cell receptor beta chains originate from one sample sequenced in a study of spatial heterogeneity in lung cancer. As for time point: blood at routine non-recurrence follow-up after resection. TCRdb reanalysed the 5' RACE reads using MiXCR and keeps one entry per CDR3 protein. The sample has 60,000 to 85,000 distinct CDR3 sequences; over 7% are singletons. The sequencing used PBMCs, collected at follow-up. These receptors all stem from a female donor with early-stage non-small cell lung cancer.

This clonotype has a count of ten or more. The V and J genes are TRBV20-1 and TRBJ2-1; D is uncertain. Germline values: CDR1 DFQATT, CDR2 SNEGSKA (reference sequence). The CDR3 totals 14 residues. The germline V and J ends were trimmed by 3 bases and 0 bases, with 9 bases remaining between them. The CDR3 loop is CSARGRRSYNEQFF. The DNA for the CDR3 is TGCAGTGCTAGGGGCCGGCGCTCCTACAATGAGCAGTTCTTC.

This clonotype was counted at least ten times. The J gene is TRBJ2-3, the V gene TRBV28; D remains unclear. Trimming cost V 8 bases and J 5 bases, with 14 bases left between them. Germline CDR1 and CDR2: MDHEN and SYDVKM. This CDR3 is 13 amino acids long. The CDR3 bases are TGTGCCAGCGGTCGGCAATCCCTAGATACGCAGTATTTT. This translates into CASGRQSLDTQYF. Together with reference TRBV28 and TRBJ2-3, the CDR3 gives the full variable domain: DVKVTQSSRYLVKRTGEKVFLECVQDMDHENMFWYRQDPGLGLRLIYFSYDVKMKEKGDIPEGYSVSREKKERFSLILESASTNQTSMYLCASGRQSLDTQYFGPGTRLTVL.

This clonotype was detected many times. The chain's CDR3 is CASRLRSGAGVDNEQFF. The CDR3 DNA reads as TGTGCCAGCAGGTTAAGGTCGGGGGCAGGGGTTGACAATGAGCAGTTCTTC. The rearrangement joins TRBV27 to TRBJ2-1; D tentatively fits TRBD1 or TRBD2 (6 bases each). V lost 6 bases to trimming and J lost 5 bases, with 23 bases between them. CDR1 is MNHEY, CDR2 SMNVEV, per germline (reference sequence). This CDR3 comprises 17 residues.

Ten or more counts support this clonotype. The CDR3 loop is CASSTPGATDTQYF. For the CDR3, the DNA is TGTGCCAGCAGCACGCCGGGCGCGACAGATACGCAGTATTTT. The gene calls are TRBV5-4 and TRBJ2-3; no definite D call. Trimming shortened V by 4 bases and J by 3 bases, and 12 bases separated the two germline ends. The CDR3 is 14 amino acids. Germline CDR1 SGHNT, CDR2 YYREEE (reference sequence). The whole variable domain, filled in from reference TRBV5-4 and TRBJ2-3, reads ETGVTQSPTHLIKTRGQQVTLRCSSQSGHNTVSWYQQALGQGPQFIFQYYREEENGRGNFPPRFSGLQFPNYSSELNVNALELDDSALYLCASSTPGATDTQYFGPGTRLTVL.

This clonotype was observed many times. J is TRBJ1-5 and V is TRBV12-3 or TRBV12-4; D not certain. The V end lost 3 bases, the J end lost 4 bases, and 13 bases lay between the germline ends. This CDR3 has 15 amino acids. The CDR3 DNA follows: TGTGCCAGCAGTTTGTCGGGGTTAGATAATCAGCCCCAGCATTTT. Its translation is CASSLSGLDNQPQHF.

This clonotype was seen ten or more times. The gene calls are TRBV7-9 and TRBJ1-2; D gene unclear. The germline V gene encodes CDR1 SEHNR and CDR2 FQNEAQ (reference sequence). V gave up 1 base and J gave up 3 bases, with 6 bases separating them. The CDR3 contains 13 residues. This CDR3 is CASSLVTDYGYTF. As DNA, the CDR3 is TGTGCCAGCAGCTTAGTGACGGACTATGGCTACACCTTC.

J is TRBJ2-1 and V is TRBV6-1; D gene uncertain. The CDR3 length is 13 residues. V was pared by 8 bases and J by 1 base, with 9 bases between. CDR1 is MNHNS and CDR2 is SASEGT in the germline V gene. The CDR3 region has the DNA TGTGCCAGCCGGACGCTATCCTACAATGAGCAGTTCTTC. Translating gives CASRTLSYNEQFF.

This clonotype occurred many times. V gene TRBV3-1 combines with J gene TRBJ2-3, with D unresolved. From germline, CDR1 is LGHDT and CDR2 YNNKEL (reference sequence). Trimming removed 0 bases from V and 8 bases from J, with 6 bases in between. The CDR3 runs 12 residues. The chain's CDR3 is CASSQDRRTQYF. DNA of the CDR3: TGTGCCAGCAGCCAAGACCGACGTACGCAGTATTTT.

This clonotype was observed at least ten times. The chain uses TRBV7-8 and TRBJ2-7, with a weak D call TRBD2 (5 bases). The CDR3 totals 16 residues. Between the trimmed V and J ends, which lost 5 bases and 2 bases, there was a span of 19 bases. The V gene's germline CDR1 is SGHVS and CDR2 FQNEAQ. The CDR3 loop is CASSGGSSPRAYEQYF. CDR3 nucleotides: TGTGCCAGCAGCGGAGGAAGTTCACCGAGGGCCTACGAGCAGTACTTC.

This clonotype has at least ten counts. DNA for the CDR3: TGTGCCAGCTCACCGGGAAATACGGAGGGCAACATTCAGTACTTC. It yields the protein CASSPGNTEGNIQYF. The rearrangement joins TRBV18 to TRBJ2-4, with D possibly matching TRBD2 (6 bases). Trimming cost V 3 bases and J 7 bases, with 16 bases left between them. The CDR3 sequence is 15 residues long. The germline CDR1 and CDR2 sequences are KGHSH and LQKENI.

This clonotype came up many times. The gene calls are TRBV7-2 and TRBJ2-3; D is ambiguous. The CDR3 has 16 residues. CDR1 SGHTA and CDR2 FQGNSA come from the germline V gene. The V gene lost 2 bases and the J gene lost 6 bases, with 18 bases spanning the gap. CDR3 residues: CASSLIPGSTIDTQYF. CDR3 in DNA: TGTGCCAGCAGCTTAATTCCCGGGTCTACCATCGATACGCAGTATTTT. Full variable domain (outside the CDR3, taken from reference TRBV7-2 and TRBJ2-3): GAGVSQSPSNKVTEKGKDVELRCDPISGHTALYWYRQSLGQGLEFLIYFQGNSAPDKSGLPSDRFSAERTGGSVSTLTIQRTQQEDSAVYLCASSLIPGSTIDTQYFGPGTRLTVL.

Ten or more counts support this clonotype. The chain links TRBV27 to TRBJ1-2; 9 bases align to TRBD1. The V and J ends lost 4 bases and 8 bases, in that order; junction bases with no gene match: 8. Germline CDR1 MNHEY, CDR2 SMNVEV (reference sequence). CDR3 length: 14 residues. The CDR3 loop is CASSSRDREYGYTF. The DNA for the CDR3 is TGTGCCAGCAGTTCCCGGGACAGGGAGTACGGCTACACCTTC.

This clonotype was observed at least ten times. V is TRBV29-1 and J is TRBJ2-3; D not resolved. The germline V gene has CDR1 SQVTM and CDR2 ANQGSEA. Deletions cut 7 bases from V and 3 bases from J, with 8 bases between. The CDR3 runs to 11 residues. The DNA for the CDR3 is TGCAGCGGTAAAGAGACAGATACGCAGTATTTT. Its protein product is CSGKETDTQYF.

This clonotype has a count of ten or more. CDR3 bases: TGTGCCAGCAGCACCGGGACTTCTGGGGCCAACGTCCTGACTTTC. The encoded protein is CASSTGTSGANVLTF. The chain uses TRBV27 and TRBJ2-6, with D perhaps matching TRBD2 (6 bases). Germline CDR1 reads MNHEY; CDR2 reads SMNVEV (reference sequence). Trimming stripped 6 bases from V and 1 base from J, with 10 bases between. The CDR3 runs 15 residues.